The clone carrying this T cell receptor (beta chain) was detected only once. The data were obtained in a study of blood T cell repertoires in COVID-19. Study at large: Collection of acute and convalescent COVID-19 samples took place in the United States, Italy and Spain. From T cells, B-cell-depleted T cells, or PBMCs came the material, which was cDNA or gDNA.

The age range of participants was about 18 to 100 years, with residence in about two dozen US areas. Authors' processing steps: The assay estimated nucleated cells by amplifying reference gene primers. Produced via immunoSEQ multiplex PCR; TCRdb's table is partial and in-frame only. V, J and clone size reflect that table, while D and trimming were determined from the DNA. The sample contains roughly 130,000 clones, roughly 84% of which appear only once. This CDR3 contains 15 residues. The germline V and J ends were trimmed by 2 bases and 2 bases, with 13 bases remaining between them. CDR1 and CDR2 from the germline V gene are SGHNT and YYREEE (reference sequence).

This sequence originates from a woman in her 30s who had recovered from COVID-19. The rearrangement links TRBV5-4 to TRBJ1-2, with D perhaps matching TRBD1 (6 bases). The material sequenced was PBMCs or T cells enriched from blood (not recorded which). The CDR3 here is CASSFGTLTNYGYTF. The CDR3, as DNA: TGTGCCAGCAGCTTCGGGACACTGACGAACTATGGCTACACCTTC.